This section outlines one T cell receptor beta chain sequence together with its context. Sequencing used immunoSEQ v3. The assay was immunoSEQ multiplex PCR, and TCRdb's table has in-frame clones only and misses some. The sample lists approximately 92,000 clones; about three fifths were seen once. This sample is part of a study of TIL therapy for anti-PD-1-resistant metastatic lung cancer. Trimming stripped 7 bases from V and 0 bases from J, with 12 bases between. CDR1 and CDR2 (germline): SNHLY, FYNNEI. The CDR3 runs to 14 residues. Time point specified: pre-treatment sample, taken before nivolumab and TIL therapy. Pleural nodules or supraclavicular lymph nodes made up most of the excised metastases sampled.

The sequenced sample was tumor tissue, obtained at baseline. This sequence originates from a person between 25 and 80 years old with non-small cell lung cancer. The V call is TRBV2, the J call TRBJ2-5; D is unresolved. CDR3 in amino acids: CASTKRLYQETQYF. The DNA for the CDR3 is TGTGCCAGCACGAAGCGTCTGTACCAAGAGACCCAGTACTTC.